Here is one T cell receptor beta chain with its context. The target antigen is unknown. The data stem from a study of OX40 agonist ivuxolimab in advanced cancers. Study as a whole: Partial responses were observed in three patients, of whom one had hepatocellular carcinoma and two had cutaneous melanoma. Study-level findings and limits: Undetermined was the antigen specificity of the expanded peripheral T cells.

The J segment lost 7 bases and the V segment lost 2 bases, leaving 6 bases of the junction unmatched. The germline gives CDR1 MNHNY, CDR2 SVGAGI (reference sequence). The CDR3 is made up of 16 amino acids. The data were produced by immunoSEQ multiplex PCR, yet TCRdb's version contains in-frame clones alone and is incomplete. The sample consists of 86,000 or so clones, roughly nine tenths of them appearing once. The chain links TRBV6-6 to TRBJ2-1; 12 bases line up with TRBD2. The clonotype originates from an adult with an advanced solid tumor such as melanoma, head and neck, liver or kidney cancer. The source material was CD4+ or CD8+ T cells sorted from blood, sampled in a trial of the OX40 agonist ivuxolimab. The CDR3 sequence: CASSYATSGRRNEQFF. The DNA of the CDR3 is TGTGCCAGCAGTTACGCGACTAGCGGGAGAAGGAATGAGCAGTTCTTC.